The 8 T cell receptor beta chains below all came from one sample that was sequenced in a study of T cells in Graves' hyperthyroidism and ophthalmopathy (dated by TCRdb to between 2018 and 2021). The library was generated by multiplex PCR. TCRdb names Illumina HiSeq 2000 as the instrument used. TCR beta CDR3 regions were amplified from RNA transcripts. The first round of RT-PCR for the TCR CDR3 was performed with the HTBI primer set and the Qiagen OneStep RT-PCR kit. TCRdb reprocessing: public reads trimmed at Q25 with fastp, clones called with MiXCR, in-frame beta chains kept. When rows share a CDR3 protein, they turn into one entry using the most common DNA and genes. For this sample there are about 270,000 distinct CDR3 sequences; about 20% appear just once. The ten largest clones capture 50% to 75% of the sample. The sample taken for sequencing was blood. The receptor set was obtained from a man aged 30-40 years with Graves' ophthalmopathy.

This clonotype was seen a few times. V is TRBV12-3 or TRBV12-4 and J is TRBJ2-1; possible D gene TRBD2, 5 bases. Trimming left V 2 bases short and J 12 bases short, with 23 bases between. The CDR3 spans 16 residues. The chain's CDR3 is CASSLSPGISLEGQFF. Here the CDR3 DNA reads TGTGCCAGCAGTTTATCACCGGGCATCAGTTTAGAGGGGCAGTTCTTC.

This clonotype appeared many times. J is TRBJ2-7 and V is TRBV7-9; 11 nucleotides match TRBD1. Germline V gene lookup returns CDR1 SEHNR and CDR2 FQNEAQ (reference sequence). J gave up 3 bases and V 5 bases, and 6 bases lay outside the gene matches. This CDR3 is built from 15 residues. CDR3: CASSDRDRGIYEQYF. CDR3 bases: TGTGCCAGCAGCGACCGGGACAGGGGGATCTACGAGCAGTACTTC.

The V call is TRBV24-1, the J call TRBJ1-2; a possible D gene is TRBD1 (5 bases). CDR3 length: 14 amino acids. Germline V CDR1 and CDR2: KGHDR, SFDVKD. Trimming stripped 8 bases from V and 3 bases from J, with 15 bases between. The CDR3 loop is CATTPGHGDYGYTF. CDR3 DNA: TGTGCCACCACCCCAGGACATGGGGACTATGGCTACACCTTC.

The chain carries TRBV3-1 and TRBJ2-2, with D unclear. CDR3 size: 14 residues. CDR1 is LGHDT, CDR2 YNNKEL, per germline (reference sequence). The V end lost 0 bases, the J end lost 4 bases, and 6 bases lay between the germline ends. DNA of the CDR3: TGTGCCAGCAGCCAAGACCCCCTCACCGGGGAGCTGTTTTTT. Translating gives CASSQDPLTGELFF.

Ten or more counts support this clonotype. The chain employs TRBV12-3 or TRBV12-4 and TRBJ2-7, with 7 nucleotides matching TRBD2. The CDR3 is 12 amino acids. V lost 5 bases to trimming and J lost 6 bases; unmatched junction nucleotides: 4. Written as DNA, the CDR3 is TGTGCCAGCAGTACCTCTAGCGGCGAGCAGTACTTC. As protein: CASSTSSGEQYF.

Here the CDR3 reads CSVPHASGSWGEQFF. CDR3 sequence (DNA): TGCAGTGTACCTCATGCTAGCGGGAGTTGGGGGGAGCAGTTCTTC. The J gene is TRBJ2-1, the V gene TRBV20-1, with 10 nucleotides matching TRBD2. J gave up 10 bases and V 7 bases, and 16 bases lay outside the gene matches. CDR3 size: 15 residues. The germline CDR1 and CDR2 sequences are DFQATT and SNEGSKA (reference sequence).

The chain combines TRBV27 with TRBJ2-3; 10 nucleotides line up with TRBD2. Per the germline V gene, CDR1 is MNHEY and CDR2 is SMNVEV (reference sequence). The V and J ends lost 5 bases and 0 bases, in that order; junction bases with no gene match: 5. The CDR3 loop spans 16 amino acids. CDR3 region: CASSLSGRGSTDTQYF. In DNA form, the CDR3 reads TGTGCCAGCAGTCTAAGCGGGAGGGGTAGCACAGATACGCAGTATTTT.

The J gene is TRBJ2-5, the V gene TRBV12-3 or TRBV12-4, with TRBD1 matching over 10 bases. CDR3 length equals 15 residues. Trimming took 4 bases from V and 1 from J; bases not matched to a gene: 3. The CDR3 DNA reads TGTGCCAGCAGTTACGGACAGGGGGTCCAAGAGACCCAGTACTTC. This gives the protein CASSYGQGVQETQYF.